The clone carrying this TCR beta chain has more than one count but fewer than ten. No antigen is known for it. Unique molecular identifiers were incorporated when the TCRbeta library was constructed. TCRdb redid the calling of the PCR reads with MiXCR, one entry per CDR3 protein. The data show about 510,000 distinct CDR3 sequences, roughly 11% seen once. This sample is part of a study of T-cell reconstitution after alpha-beta-depleted transplantation in children. Findings of the study overall: By about two months after transplant, alpha-beta T cells reportedly arose from several hundred graft clones that had expanded. A year post-transplant, T-cell counts and diversity derived mostly from newly produced T cells. In some patients, recipient T cells and intrathymic progenitors surviving conditioning explained high day-60 diversity.

This CDR3 has 15 residues. The V segment lost 5 bases and the J segment 2 bases; nucleotides outside the gene matches: 8. The germline gives CDR1 SGHAT, CDR2 FQNNGV. Material: PBMCs, mostly from graft donor cells, obtained 180 days after TCRalphabeta/CD19-depleted stem cell transplant. V usage is TRBV11-2 and J usage is TRBJ2-7; 8 nucleotides align to TRBD1. The sequence derives from a female patient under 10 years old who had a stem cell transplant for aplastic anemia, so the T cells may come from the graft donor. CDR3: CASSRPDRGTYEQYF. The CDR3 coding sequence is TGTGCCAGCAGCCGGCCCGACAGGGGCACCTACGAGCAGTACTTC. Drawing the rest from reference TRBV11-2 and TRBJ2-7, the complete variable domain is EAGVAQSPRYKIIEKRQSVAFWCNPISGHATLYWYQQILGQGPKLLIQFQNNGVVDDSQLPKDRFSAERLKGVDSTLKIQPAKLEDSAVYLCASSRPDRGTYEQYFGPGTRLTVT.